Presented here are 17 T cell receptor beta chains from one specimen sequenced in a study of CD8 T cells in ankylosing spondylitis. The study's findings and limits: Seven to nine highly homologous variants formed a TCR beta motif that appeared characteristic of ankylosing spondylitis blood.

TCRdb reprocessed the 5' RACE reads via MiXCR and lists one record per CDR3 protein. The sample records approximately 440,000 distinct CDR3 sequences, 15% to 20% being singletons. Their antigens are not known. Sample: blood, either unsorted or a sorted T cell fraction (not recorded which). The receptors stem from a male donor with ankylosing spondylitis.

This clonotype was seen only once. This rearrangement joins TRBV7-3 to TRBJ2-7, with TRBD1 as a possible D gene (6 bases). The CDR3 is made up of 14 amino acids. With 2 bases removed from V and 3 bases from J, the gap between germline ends came to 11 bases. Germline V CDR1 and CDR2: SGHTA, FQGTGA. The CDR3 loop is CASSLSAGDYEQYF. As DNA, the CDR3 is TGTGCCAGCAGCTTATCGGCAGGGGACTACGAGCAGTACTTC. Full variable domain (remainder filled in from reference TRBV7-3 and TRBJ2-7): GAGVSQTPSNKVTEKGKYVELRCDPISGHTALYWYRQSLGQGPEFLIYFQGTGAADDSGLPNDRFFAVRPEGSVSTLKIQRTERGDSAVYLCASSLSAGDYEQYFGPGTRLTVT.

This chain uses TRBV6-5 with TRBJ1-1; D uncertain. V was pared by 2 bases and J by 1 base, with 11 bases between. Germline assignment: CDR1 MNHEY and CDR2 SVGAGI. CDR3 size: 15 residues. The CDR3 region has the DNA TGTGCCAGCAGTTACGGTCTGGCAGGGAACACTGAAGCTTTCTTT. It codes for CASSYGLAGNTEAFF.

There are a few counts of this clonotype. The chain joins TRBV20-1 to TRBJ1-5; a possible D gene is TRBD1 (5 bases). The CDR3 runs to 14 residues. Trimming took 3 bases from V and 0 from J, leaving 9 bases between them. CDR1 DFQATT and CDR2 SNEGSKA come from the germline V gene (reference sequence). The CDR3 DNA sequence: TGCAGTGCTAGTGACGGGGGTAGCAATCAGCCCCAGCATTTT. Protein product: CSASDGGSNQPQHF.

The sample holds a few counts of this clonotype. The V call is TRBV4-1, the J call TRBJ2-1; TRBD2 matches 14 bases. V trimming: 0 bases; J trimming: 7 bases; junction bases outside the gene matches: 11. Germline assignment: CDR1 MGHRA and CDR2 YSYEKL. The CDR3 totals 19 residues. The CDR3 DNA is TGCGCCAGCAGCCAAGATGTGGGGACTAGCGGGAGCTCTAAGAATGAGCAGTTCTTC. Residues: CASSQDVGTSGSSKNEQFF.

The chain combines TRBV28 with TRBJ2-5; D gene ambiguous. Germline V gene sequence: CDR1 MDHEN, CDR2 SYDVKM. The CDR3 is 12 amino acids. V was pared by 6 bases and J by 9 bases, with 14 bases between. The CDR3 DNA sequence: TGTGCCAGCAGGGCGGAACTGAGCGCCCAGTACTTC. It codes for CASRAELSAQYF.

In regard to this clonotype: Just one base apart from a much larger clone, this may be a read error. V usage is TRBV29-1 and J usage is TRBJ1-3; possibly TRBD1 for D (5 bases). With 5 bases removed from V and 0 bases from J, the gap between germline ends came to 14 bases. From germline, CDR1 is SQVTM and CDR2 ANQGSEA. This CDR3 is built from 15 residues. Here the CDR3 DNA reads TGCAGCGTTCAAACAGGTTCGATCTCTGGAAACACCATATATTTT. Its translation is CSVQTGSISGNTIYF.

The genes are TRBV5-1 and TRBJ2-7; TRBD1 matches 9 bases. V lost 4 bases, J lost 5 bases, and 7 bases stayed unmatched. Germline CDR1 and CDR2: SGHRS and YFSETQ. The CDR3 extends over 14 amino acids. This CDR3 is CASSPGQGVNEQYF. The CDR3 nucleotides read TGCGCCAGCAGCCCGGGACAGGGTGTCAACGAGCAGTACTTC.

J is TRBJ2-1 and V is TRBV18, with D perhaps matching TRBD1 or TRBD2 (6 bases each). The CDR3 spans 16 residues. Germline values: CDR1 KGHSH, CDR2 LQKENI. V was trimmed by 1 base and J by 0 bases, leaving 10 bases between them. This chain's CDR3 is CASSPRRGDSYNEQFF. CDR3 coding DNA: TGTGCCAGCTCACCACGGAGGGGGGACTCCTACAATGAGCAGTTCTTC.

The chain joins TRBV7-9 to TRBJ2-1, with TRBD2 matching over 13 bases. From germline, CDR1 is SEHNR and CDR2 FQNEAQ (reference sequence). The CDR3 has 15 amino acids. Trimming took 4 bases from V and 6 from J; bases not matched to a gene: 3. The DNA of the CDR3 is TGTGCCAGCAGCTCGACTAGCGGGAGGCCCAATGAGCAGTTCTTC. Translating gives CASSSTSGRPNEQFF. The full variable domain, its missing parts supplied by reference TRBV7-9 and TRBJ2-1, is DTGVSQNPRHKITKRGQNVTFRCDPISEHNRLYWYRQTLGQGPEFLTYFQNEAQLEKSRLLSDRFSAERPKGSFSTLEIQRTEQGDSAMYLCASSSTSGRPNEQFFGPGTRLTVL.

In DNA, the CDR3 is TGCAGTGCTAGACCGGCGGGACAGGGGGCAGGTGGAAACACCATATATTTT. It yields the protein CSARPAGQGAGGNTIYF. V gene TRBV20-1 combines with J gene TRBJ1-3, with 12 bases identical to TRBD1. The CDR3 has 17 residues. V was pared by 2 bases and J by 3 bases, with 8 bases of the junction left unmatched. Germline V gene data show CDR1 as DFQATT and CDR2 as SNEGSKA (reference sequence).

This clonotype was recorded at least ten times. The gene calls are TRBV7-2 and TRBJ2-3; D might be TRBD1 (6 bases). Trimming took 5 bases from V and 2 from J, leaving 11 bases between them. The germline V gene encodes CDR1 SGHTA and CDR2 FQGNSA. CDR3 length equals 14 residues. This CDR3 is CASSLRGATDTQYF. In DNA, the CDR3 is TGTGCCAGCAGCCTCAGGGGCGCCACAGATACGCAGTATTTT.

This sequence joins TRBV2 and TRBJ2-3, with 10 nucleotides matching TRBD1. The germline gives CDR1 SNHLY, CDR2 FYNNEI. Trimming at V came to 8 bases and at J to 4 bases, leaving 3 bases not matched to a gene. The CDR3 consists of 13 residues. The CDR3 protein is CASRDRGSDTQYF. DNA of the CDR3: TGTGCCAGCCGGGACAGGGGATCAGATACGCAGTATTTT. Together with reference TRBV2 and TRBJ2-3, the CDR3 gives the full variable domain: EPEVTQTPSHQVTQMGQEVILRCVPISNHLYFYWYRQILGQKVEFLVSFYNNEISEKSEIFDDQFSVERPDGSNFTLKIRSTKLEDSAMYFCASRDRGSDTQYFGPGTRLTVL.

This clonotype was recorded a few times. This sequence joins TRBV28 and TRBJ2-7; D call uncertain. Germline assignment: CDR1 MDHEN and CDR2 SYDVKM. CDR3 length: 14 residues. The germline V and J ends were trimmed by 3 bases and 6 bases, with 15 bases remaining between them. The DNA for the CDR3 is TGTGCCAGCAGTTTGGGCCCCGCGATAGGCGAGCAGTACTTC. Its protein product is CASSLGPAIGEQYF. Filled out from reference TRBV28 and TRBJ2-7, the complete variable domain reads DVKVTQSSRYLVKRTGEKVFLECVQDMDHENMFWYRQDPGLGLRLIYFSYDVKMKEKGDIPEGYSVSREKKERFSLILESASTNQTSMYLCASSLGPAIGEQYFGPGTRLTVT.

This clonotype occurred a few times. The CDR3 region is CSVDLRGGNEQFF. CDR3 DNA sequence: TGCAGCGTTGATTTACGGGGGGGCAATGAGCAGTTCTTC. The V and J genes are TRBV29-1 and TRBJ2-1, with 8 bases matching TRBD2. Trimming cost V 3 bases and J 6 bases; bases outside gene matches: 4. Per the germline V gene, CDR1 is SQVTM and CDR2 is ANQGSEA. CDR3 length: 13 amino acids.

At least ten counts were recorded for this clonotype. This chain uses TRBV27 with TRBJ1-4; possible D gene TRBD1, 5 bases. V lost 5 bases and J lost 6, with 16 bases in between. The CDR3 loop spans 15 amino acids. The V gene's germline CDR1 is MNHEY and CDR2 SMNVEV (reference sequence). The CDR3 nucleotides read TGTGCCAGCAGTCCTCGGGGAGGGGCGGATGAAAAACTGTTTTTT. Translation gives CASSPRGGADEKLFF.

This clonotype was seen repeatedly, ten times or more. The V and J genes are TRBV29-1 and TRBJ2-3; tentative D call: TRBD2 (5 bases). Trimming removed 0 bases at V and 6 bases at J, with 7 bases between. Germline V gives CDR1 SQVTM, CDR2 ANQGSEA. This CDR3 comprises 12 residues. CDR3: CSVEDGGDTQYF. In nucleotides, the CDR3 is TGCAGCGTTGAAGATGGCGGGGATACGCAGTATTTT.

This clonotype was picked up a small number of times. This chain links TRBV5-5 with TRBJ1-6, with TRBD1 identical over 7 bases. The CDR3 has 16 amino acids. V lost 4 bases and J lost 7; bases outside the gene matches: 11. The germline gives CDR1 SGHKS, CDR2 YYEKEE (reference sequence). CDR3 in DNA: TGTGCCAGCAGCCGGGAGGGGACAGCCTCGAATTCACCCCTCCACTTT. Protein sequence: CASSREGTASNSPLHF. The entire variable domain, with the rest obtained from reference TRBV5-5 and TRBJ1-6, is as follows: DAGVTQSPTHLIKTRGQQVTLRCSPISGHKSVSWYQQVLGQGPQFIFQYYEKEERGRGNFPDRFSARQFPNYSSELNVNALLLGDSALYLCASSREGTASNSPLHFGNGTRLTVT.